The rows below give T cell receptor beta chains drawn from one sample of a study of blood T cell repertoires in COVID-19. The method was immunoSEQ multiplex PCR; TCRdb's version includes in-frame clones alone and lacks a portion of them. Of around 150,000 clones detected, 88% appear once; the ten largest clones hold roughly a tenth. Sequencing used peripheral blood. All receptors come from a man in his 60s with active or convalescent COVID-19. The CDR3 runs from the conserved cysteine through the conserved F or W. Only part of the rows carry a size: once, few, many, or a class if the clone is expanded.

v_call: TRBV29-1
clone_size: once
cdr3_length: 14
j_call: TRBJ2-1
cdr3_aa: CSVEDAGVGGEQFF

v_call: TRBV5-6
clone_size: .
cdr3_length: 13
j_call: TRBJ1-5
cdr3_aa: CASSFTGNQPQHF

v_call: TRBV28
clone_size: .
cdr3_length: 11
j_call: TRBJ2-1
cdr3_aa: CASRLANEQFF

v_call: TRBV7-3
clone_size: .
cdr3_length: 15
j_call: TRBJ2-2
cdr3_aa: CASAGTSDNTGELFF

v_call: TRBV7-2
clone_size: .
cdr3_length: 15
j_call: TRBJ2-2
cdr3_aa: CASSFKGRETGELFF

v_call: TRBV4-3
clone_size: once
cdr3_length: 18
j_call: TRBJ2-2
cdr3_aa: CASSQDNRRGWGTGELFF

v_call: TRBV15
clone_size: .
cdr3_length: 15
j_call: TRBJ2-7
cdr3_aa: CATSRIREGSYEQYF

v_call: TRBV5-1
clone_size: .
cdr3_length: 16
j_call: TRBJ2-1
cdr3_aa: CASSRRGGRGYNEQFF

v_call: TRBV11-3
clone_size: .
cdr3_length: 14
j_call: TRBJ2-1
cdr3_aa: CASSLEGTADEQFF

v_call: TRBV28
clone_size: .
cdr3_length: 21
j_call: TRBJ2-4
cdr3_aa: CASSSVNPVFTSNVAKNIQYF

v_call: TRBV18
clone_size: .
cdr3_length: 14
j_call: TRBJ1-1
cdr3_aa: CASSPPTSNTEAFF

v_call: TRBV7-3
clone_size: .
cdr3_length: 15
j_call: TRBJ2-3
cdr3_aa: CASSSGQGGTDTQYF

v_call: TRBV12-3/TRBV12-4
clone_size: .
cdr3_length: 13
j_call: TRBJ1-2
cdr3_aa: CASSITGLYGYTF

v_call: TRBV28
clone_size: .
cdr3_length: 19
j_call: TRBJ2-7
cdr3_aa: CASRDLRGRRGEGLDEQYF

v_call: TRBV19
clone_size: .
cdr3_length: 13
j_call: TRBJ1-1
cdr3_aa: CASSMGQNTEAFF

v_call: TRBV7-3
clone_size: .
cdr3_length: 15
j_call: TRBJ2-1
cdr3_aa: CASSPPGMAYNEQFF

v_call: TRBV4-2
clone_size: few
cdr3_length: 16
j_call: TRBJ2-7
cdr3_aa: CASSQVAGDATYEQYF

v_call: TRBV7-3
clone_size: .
cdr3_length: 16
j_call: TRBJ2-1
cdr3_aa: CASSLTGRDSYNEQFF

v_call: TRBV3-1/TRBV3-2
clone_size: .
cdr3_length: 17
j_call: TRBJ2-7
cdr3_aa: CASSQDSGHLQPYEQYF

v_call: TRBV4-1
clone_size: .
cdr3_length: 15
j_call: TRBJ2-7
cdr3_aa: CASSQGRGEAYEQYF

v_call: TRBV29-1
clone_size: .
cdr3_length: 14
j_call: TRBJ2-7
cdr3_aa: CSVASGVSSYEQYF

v_call: TRBV7-9
clone_size: few
cdr3_length: 17
j_call: TRBJ2-2
cdr3_aa: CASSPTGTGGATGELFF

v_call: TRBV6-5
clone_size: .
cdr3_length: 15
j_call: TRBJ1-2
cdr3_aa: CASRRSVTGVFGYTF